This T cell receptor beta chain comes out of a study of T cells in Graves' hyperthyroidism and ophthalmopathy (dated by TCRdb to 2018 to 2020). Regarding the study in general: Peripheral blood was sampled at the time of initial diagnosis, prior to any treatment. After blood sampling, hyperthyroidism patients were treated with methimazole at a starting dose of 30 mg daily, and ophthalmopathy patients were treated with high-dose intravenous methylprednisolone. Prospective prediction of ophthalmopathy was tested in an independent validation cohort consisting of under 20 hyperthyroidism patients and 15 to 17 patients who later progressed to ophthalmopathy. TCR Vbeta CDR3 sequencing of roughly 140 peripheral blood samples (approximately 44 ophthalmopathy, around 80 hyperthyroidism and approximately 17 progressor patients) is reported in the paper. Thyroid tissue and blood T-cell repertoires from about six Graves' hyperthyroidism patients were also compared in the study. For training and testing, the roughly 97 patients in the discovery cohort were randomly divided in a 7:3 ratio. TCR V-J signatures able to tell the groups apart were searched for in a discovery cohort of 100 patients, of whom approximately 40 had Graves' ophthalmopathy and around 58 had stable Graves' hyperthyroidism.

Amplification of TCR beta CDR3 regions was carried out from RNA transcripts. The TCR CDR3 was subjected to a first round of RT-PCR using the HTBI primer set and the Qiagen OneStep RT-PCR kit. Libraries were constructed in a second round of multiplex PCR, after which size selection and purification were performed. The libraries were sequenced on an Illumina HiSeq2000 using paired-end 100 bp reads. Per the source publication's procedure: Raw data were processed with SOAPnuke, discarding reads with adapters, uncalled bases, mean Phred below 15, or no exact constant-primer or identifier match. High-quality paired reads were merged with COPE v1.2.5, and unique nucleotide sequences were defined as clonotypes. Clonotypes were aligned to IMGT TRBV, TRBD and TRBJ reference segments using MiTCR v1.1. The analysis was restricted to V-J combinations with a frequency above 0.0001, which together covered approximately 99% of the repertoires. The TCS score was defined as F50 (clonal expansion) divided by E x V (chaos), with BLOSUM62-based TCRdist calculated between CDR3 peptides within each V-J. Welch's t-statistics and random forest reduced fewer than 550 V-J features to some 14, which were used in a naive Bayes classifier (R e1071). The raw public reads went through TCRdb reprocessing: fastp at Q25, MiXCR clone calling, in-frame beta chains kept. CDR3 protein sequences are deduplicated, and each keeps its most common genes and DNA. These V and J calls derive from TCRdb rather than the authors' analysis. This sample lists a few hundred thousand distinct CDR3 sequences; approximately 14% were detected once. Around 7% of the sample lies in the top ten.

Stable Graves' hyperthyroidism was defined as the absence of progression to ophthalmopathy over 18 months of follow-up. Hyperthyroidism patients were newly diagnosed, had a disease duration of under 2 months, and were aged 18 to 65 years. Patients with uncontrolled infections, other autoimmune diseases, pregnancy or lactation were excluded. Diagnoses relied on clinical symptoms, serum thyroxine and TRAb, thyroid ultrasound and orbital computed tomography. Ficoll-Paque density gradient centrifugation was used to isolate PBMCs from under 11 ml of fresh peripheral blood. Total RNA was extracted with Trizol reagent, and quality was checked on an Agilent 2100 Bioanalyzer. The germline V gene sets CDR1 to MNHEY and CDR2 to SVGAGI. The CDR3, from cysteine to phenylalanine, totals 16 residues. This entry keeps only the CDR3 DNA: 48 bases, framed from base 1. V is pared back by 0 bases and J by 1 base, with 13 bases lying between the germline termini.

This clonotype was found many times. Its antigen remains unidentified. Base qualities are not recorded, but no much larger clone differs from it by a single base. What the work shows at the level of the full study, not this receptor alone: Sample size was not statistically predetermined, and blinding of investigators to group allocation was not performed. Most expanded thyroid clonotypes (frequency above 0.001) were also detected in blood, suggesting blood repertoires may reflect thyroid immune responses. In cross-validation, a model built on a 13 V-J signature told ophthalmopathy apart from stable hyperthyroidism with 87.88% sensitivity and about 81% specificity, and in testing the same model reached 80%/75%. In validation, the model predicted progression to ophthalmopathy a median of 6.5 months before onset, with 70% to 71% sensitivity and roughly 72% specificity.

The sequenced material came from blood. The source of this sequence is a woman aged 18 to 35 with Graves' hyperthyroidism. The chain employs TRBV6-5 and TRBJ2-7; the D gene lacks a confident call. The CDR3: CASSYSWSGQSYEQYF. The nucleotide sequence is TGTGCCAGCAGTTACTCGTGGTCAGGCCAGTCCTACGAGCAGTACTTC.